This TCR beta chain comes out of a study of shared clonotypes between healthy human individuals. Sequencing was performed with immunoSEQ multiplex PCR; in TCRdb, only in-frame clones are kept and a portion is missing. The table shows some 2 million clones, with 85% to 95% occurring only once. Notes on the study in general: Owing to a small donor count, the genetic and exposure-history diversity represented was limited. Only blood was sampled, and tissue TCR repertoires likely differ from blood ones.

Trimming cost V 3 bases and J 3 bases, with 9 bases left between them. CDR1 is MNHEY, CDR2 SMNVEV, per germline (reference sequence). The CDR3 extends over 14 amino acids. In regard to this clone: As yet, its antigen is unknown.

Naive CD8 cells lacked CD45RO, underwent positive selection for CCR7 and left out terminally differentiated effector memory CD45RA+ cells. Participating donors were healthy, HIV-negative adults free of recent acute infections or vaccinations. The sequence came from a young man in good health. The sample was naive CD8+ T cells sorted from blood. This sequence joins TRBV27 and TRBJ2-1, with a weak D call TRBD1 (6 bases). The CDR3 sequence is CASSFRGVYNEQFF. As DNA, the CDR3 is TGTGCCAGCAGTTTCAGGGGTGTCTACAATGAGCAGTTCTTC.